The subject of this entry is one T cell receptor beta chain. This clone was seen a few times. The antigen it binds to is not known. Base-call qualities are not available, and no considerably larger clone is one nucleotide away. V is cut by 4 bases and J by 1 base, and the space between the germline ends is 16 bases. For CDR1 and CDR2, the germline V gene lists MDHEN and SYDVKM. CDR3 length: 16 amino acids, cysteine to phenylalanine. CDR3 DNA is the only sequence kept; it has 48 bases, read in frame from the first base. The library relied on the immunoSEQ multiplex PCR assay. Under the source paper's analysis protocol: A statistical classification framework was built to diagnose cytomegalovirus status from the catalog of TCR beta chain sequences. TCRdb's version of the immuneACCESS table is confined to in-frame rearrangements and falls short of the full clone set. An unresolved V gene accounts for under half of the shortfall where checked; the remainder is of unknown origin. V and J calls and clone size follow that table, whereas D and trimming were derived from the DNA. The sample table holds about 170,000 clones, of which about 90% were seen once. The top ten clones comprise 5.7% of the sample.

This specimen belongs to a study of cytomegalovirus exposure and HLA in healthy donors (dated by TCRdb to between 2016 and 2019). With regard to the full study: A later analysis indicated that the 120 or so validation repertoires were generated on the platform also employed for the approximately 700 repertoires of the first cohort. To predict cytomegalovirus infection status, the study brought together high-throughput TCR immunosequencing, statistical association of individual TCRs with disease status, and machine learning. In addition to the first cohort of 666 subjects, a separate validation cohort of 120 different subjects was used. The aim of the study was to test whether cataloging public T cell receptors could identify signatures of past pathogen exposure.

Donors formed part of the validation cohort, which comprised some 120 subjects and was distinct from the first cohort of 666 subjects. What the research found in general, with its limitations: In both the original and validation cohorts, the classifier was reported to diagnose cytomegalovirus status with high specificity and sensitivity. In the study, some 180 TCR beta chains were listed as associated with cytomegalovirus. In vitro tests confirmed that a few of the cytomegalovirus-associated TCR beta chains recognize cytomegalovirus antigens. According to the authors, the approach could potentially be generalized to other disease states and immunological phenotypes. A later analysis had no HLA typing for the validation cohort, so co-occurrence there was scored across all 110 or so repertoires. Subsequent analysis determined that TCRs grouped into clusters in the first cohort also showed a tendency toward co-occurrence across the roughly 120 validation repertoires, and 94% of cluster scores exceeded 0. Across donors, most TCR sequences were observed very rarely, whereas some public TCRs were present in many individuals.

The source of this sequence is a woman aged 25 to 39 in good health and CMV-seronegative. The chain employs TRBV28 and TRBJ1-2, with no confidently assigned D gene. Sequenced: PBMCs. In nucleotide form, the sequence is TGTGCCAGCAGTTCGGTCGGGATTCCGCTTAACTATGGCTACACCTTC. Its amino acids are CASSSVGIPLNYGYTF.